This T cell receptor (beta chain) was obtained from a study of OX40 agonist ivuxolimab in advanced cancers. TCRdb's copy holds only in-frame clones and misses some; the assay was immunoSEQ multiplex PCR. The sample contains roughly 59,000 clones, 81% of which appear only once. This clone was picked up one time. Trimming stripped 2 bases from V and 4 bases from J, with 14 bases between. The CDR3 loop spans 15 amino acids. Germline V gene data show CDR1 as MGHRA and CDR2 as YSYEKL. The gene calls are TRBV4-1 and TRBJ1-2; D is perhaps TRBD1 (5 bases). The starting material was CD4+ or CD8+ T cells sorted from blood, obtained in a trial of the OX40 agonist ivuxolimab. The sequence was obtained from an adult with an advanced solid tumor such as melanoma, head and neck, liver or kidney cancer. The CDR3 DNA sequence: TGCGCCAGCAGCCAATCACTCCTAAGGGGCTATGGCTACACCTTC. This gives the protein CASSQSLLRGYGYTF.